Described below is a single T cell receptor beta chain sequence and its context. Its matching antigen is unknown. The library targeted TCRbeta and was prepared with unique molecular identifiers. TCRdb reprocessed the PCR reads via MiXCR and lists one record per CDR3 protein. The top ten hold about 2.6% of the sample, which has more than 200,000 distinct CDR3 sequences, under 30% seen once. The CDR3 sequence is 15 residues long. Germline-derived CDR1 and CDR2 are SGHRS and YFSETQ. Germline trimming cut 0 bases from V and 3 bases from J; bases unmatched to any gene: 4. This sample was included in a study of T-cell reconstitution after alpha-beta-depleted transplantation in children. Points from the study as a whole: The study reportedly traced alpha-beta T cells about two months after transplant to several hundred expanded graft clones.

This chain joins TRBV5-1 and TRBJ2-3, with TRBD1 matching 7 bases. This receptor was taken from a girl aged 2-10 years with Fanconi anemia, due to receive a stem cell transplant. This sample comprised PBMCs, obtained before TCRalphabeta/CD19-depleted stem cell transplant. The CDR3 protein is CASSLEQGWTDTQYF. The CDR3 DNA follows: TGCGCCAGCAGCTTGGAACAGGGGTGGACAGATACGCAGTATTTT.